The subject of this entry is one TCR beta chain. The entry originates in a study of blood T cell repertoires in COVID-19. Clones were sequenced by immunoSEQ multiplex PCR, and TCRdb holds only the in-frame ones, with some missing. The sample includes more than 60,000 clones, 85% to 90% of them seen just once. The source is a woman aged 50 to 65 with active or convalescent COVID-19. Material: peripheral blood.

The CDR3 here is CASSLSQGTYEQYF. In DNA form, the CDR3 reads TGTGCCAGCAGCTTAAGTCAGGGGACCTACGAGCAGTACTTC. The chain combines TRBV7-9 with TRBJ2-7, with D possibly being TRBD1 (6 bases). The CDR3 extends over 14 amino acids. The V end was cut by 2 bases, the J end by 2 bases, with 10 bases between. Germline CDR1 SEHNR, CDR2 FQNEAQ (reference sequence).